These 9 T cell receptor beta chains originate from one sample sequenced in a study of T cell repertoires in cytomegalovirus infection. No antigen has been identified for these receptors. TCRdb reprocessed the reads via MiXCR and lists one record per CDR3 protein. This sample yields 340,000 or so distinct CDR3 sequences, of which roughly 25% are seen a single time; roughly 15% belongs to the top ten. The sample was cultured PBMCs, taken from culture after CMV antigen stimulation. Receptor source: a human donor in good health (CMV status not recorded). Some clones in this sample may be carry-over from other donors' samples.

The chain joins TRBV7-9 to TRBJ1-2; 10 bases are shared with TRBD1. CDR3 length: 14 residues. Germline CDR1 and CDR2: SEHNR and FQNEAQ (reference sequence). V dropped 6 bases and J dropped 7; count of bases not matched to a gene: 8. DNA for the CDR3: TGTGCCAGCAGACCGCCGGGACAGGGGTTTGGCTACACCTTC. Protein sequence: CASRPPGQGFGYTF.

This chain joins TRBV7-2 and TRBJ1-2; 10 positions match TRBD1. Germline V lookup: CDR1 SGHTA, CDR2 FQGNSA. This CDR3 is 18 amino acids long. Trimming removed 1 base from V and 5 bases from J; junction bases left unmatched: 13. The CDR3 coding sequence is TGTGCCAGCAGCTTAGGGACAGGGGGTCAAAGCATGAGATATGGCTACACCTTC. Its translation is CASSLGTGGQSMRYGYTF.

The chain is built from TRBV2 and TRBJ1-1, with D perhaps matching TRBD1 (5 bases). Germline CDR1 and CDR2: SNHLY and FYNNEI. Deletions cut 6 bases from V and 0 bases from J, with 8 bases between. There are 13 residues in the CDR3. CDR3 protein: CASSEGMNTEAFF. Written as DNA, the CDR3 is TGTGCCAGCAGCGAGGGGATGAACACTGAAGCTTTCTTT.

About this clonotype: A much larger clonotype is one base distant, so this may be a read error. The gene calls are TRBV11-1 and TRBJ2-1; D gene ambiguous. The germline gives CDR1 SGHAT, CDR2 FQDESV (reference sequence). The CDR3 runs 11 residues. Here the CDR3 reads CTSSLPGEQFF. Here the CDR3 DNA reads TGTACCAGCAGCTTACCTGGAGAGCAGTTCTTC. Using reference TRBV11-1 and TRBJ2-1 for the parts outside the CDR3, the full variable domain is EAEVAQSPRYKITEKSQAVAFWCDPISGHATLYWYRQILGQGPELLVQFQDESVVDDSQLPKDRFSAERLKGVDSTLKIQPAELGDSAMYLCTSSLPGEQFFGPGTRLTVL.

In its sample, this clonotype was seen many times. The V and J genes are TRBV7-2 and TRBJ2-3, with 13 nucleotides matching TRBD2. The CDR3 has 17 amino acids. Germline CDR1 reads SGHTA; CDR2 reads FQGNSA. V dropped 3 bases and J dropped 3; count of bases not matched to a gene: 6. As DNA, the CDR3 is TGTGCCAGCAGCTTCCTAGGACTAGCGGGAGAGACAGATACGCAGTATTTT. Its translation is CASSFLGLAGETDTQYF.

This clonotype was counted many times. The chain has TRBV7-6 and TRBJ2-3, with TRBD2 matching 8 bases. From germline, CDR1 is SGHVS and CDR2 FNYEAQ. With 6 bases clipped from V and 9 bases from J, the junction kept 14 bases outside the gene matches. This CDR3 contains 15 residues. CDR3 protein: CASSTSGSKAQTQYF. CDR3 bases: TGTGCCAGCAGTACCAGCGGGAGCAAAGCCCAGACGCAGTATTTT.

A few counts support this clonotype. V is TRBV12-5 and J is TRBJ2-3, with TRBD1 as a possible D gene (6 bases). The germline CDR1 and CDR2 sequences are LGHNT and FRNRAP. The V end was cut by 6 bases, the J end by 3 bases, with 10 bases between. The CDR3 contains 13 residues. The CDR3 DNA reads TGTGCTAGTGGCTCGGGACAAACAGATACGCAGTATTTT. Protein product: CASGSGQTDTQYF.

This clonotype was seen more than once but under ten times. This rearrangement joins TRBV6-5 to TRBJ1-5, with 10 bases aligning to TRBD1. Germline trimming cut 5 bases from V and 2 bases from J; bases unmatched to any gene: 3. CDR3 length equals 15 residues. The germline V gene has CDR1 MNHEY and CDR2 SVGAGI. In DNA, the CDR3 is TGTGCCAGCAGTACCGGGACAGGGGGCAATCAGCCCCAGCATTTT. Encoded protein: CASSTGTGGNQPQHF.

This chain connects TRBV7-2 to TRBJ1-1; a possible D gene is TRBD1 (6 bases). The V end was cut by 5 bases, the J end by 4 bases, with 17 bases between. Looked up from germline, CDR1 is SGHTA and CDR2 is FQGNSA. CDR3 length: 15 residues. CDR3 protein: CASSPHLQGGTEAFF. DNA for the CDR3: TGTGCCAGCAGCCCCCACCTACAGGGAGGCACTGAAGCTTTCTTT.